Listed here are 12 T cell receptor beta chains from one sample, sequenced in a study of regulatory T cells in long-lasting Graves disease. Time point in this sample: newly diagnosed GD, antithyroid drugs for less than 3 months. Scientists built the TCR library using RNA that was extracted from PBMCs. Both iRepertoire HTBI primers and Arm-PCR of CDR3 regions were used to build the TCR beta libraries. MiXCR, applied by TCRdb to the multiplex PCR reads, yields one record per CDR3 protein. The sample lists hundreds of thousands of distinct CDR3 sequences, about 15% occurring once. A further study also used this sample, focusing on T cells in Graves' hyperthyroidism and ophthalmopathy.

The material was peripheral blood mononuclear cells (PBMCs), obtained at new diagnosis, from a patient treated with antithyroid drugs. These receptors were taken from a woman aged 35 to 59 with Graves disease.

Many counts were recorded for this clonotype. The chain links TRBV2 to TRBJ1-1; D ambiguous. This CDR3 comprises 13 residues. Trimming took off 2 bases at V and 5 bases at J, with 9 bases between the two ends. Germline V gene lookup returns CDR1 SNHLY and CDR2 FYNNEI. The CDR3 sequence is CASSERTGTEAFF. CDR3 nucleotides: TGTGCCAGCAGTGAACGTACGGGGACTGAAGCTTTCTTT.

This clonotype was seen repeatedly, ten times or more. The chain combines TRBV7-8 with TRBJ1-1; 8 nucleotides match TRBD1. Per germline, CDR1 SGHVS and CDR2 FQNEAQ. The CDR3 is 14 amino acids. V gave up 2 bases and J gave up 7 bases; unmatched junction bases: 6. Written as DNA, the CDR3 is TGTGCCAGCAGCTTACTGGCAGGGGGCGGTGAAGCTTTCTTT. It encodes CASSLLAGGGEAFF.

This clonotype appeared many times. Written as DNA, the CDR3 is TGTGCCAGCAAGACAGGGGGGGGGCGCACAGATACGCAGTATTTT. Amino acid sequence: CASKTGGGRTDTQYF. This rearrangement joins TRBV2 to TRBJ2-3, with 9 positions matching TRBD1. V was pared by 7 bases and J by 1 base, with 6 bases of the junction left unmatched. CDR3 length: 15 amino acids. Germline CDR1 reads SNHLY; CDR2 reads FYNNEI.

The sample holds many counts of this clonotype. The genes are TRBV2 and TRBJ2-7, with D possibly being TRBD2 (6 bases). V was clipped by 3 bases and J by 2 bases, with 11 bases between them. Per the germline V gene, CDR1 is SNHLY and CDR2 is FYNNEI. This CDR3 has 14 residues. CDR3 DNA: TGTGCCAGCAGTGAGCGGGGCAGTCCCTACGAGCAGTACTTC. Translating gives CASSERGSPYEQYF. Full variable domain (rest looked up from reference TRBV2 and TRBJ2-7): EPEVTQTPSHQVTQMGQEVILRCVPISNHLYFYWYRQILGQKVEFLVSFYNNEISEKSEIFDDQFSVERPDGSNFTLKIRSTKLEDSAMYFCASSERGSPYEQYFGPGTRLTVT.

This clonotype came up a few times. The CDR3 reads CASISRARVVNYGYTF. CDR3 in DNA: TGTGCCAGCATATCACGGGCCAGGGTCGTTAACTATGGCTACACCTTC. This rearrangement joins TRBV2 to TRBJ1-2; a possible D gene is TRBD1 (5 bases). This CDR3 has 16 amino acids. Germline V lookup: CDR1 SNHLY, CDR2 FYNNEI. Trimming removed 7 bases at V and 1 base at J, with 19 bases between.

This clonotype was picked up many times. This chain connects TRBV6-1 to TRBJ2-5; the match to TRBD1 covers 8 bases. CDR1 is MNHNS, CDR2 SASEGT, per germline. J was trimmed by 4 bases and V by 6 bases; bases with no gene match: 7. This CDR3 spans 14 amino acids. The CDR3 coding sequence is TGTGCCAGCAGAGAGGACAGGGATACAGAGACCCAGTACTTC. It is translated as CASREDRDTETQYF.

This clonotype occurred many times. V usage is TRBV12-3 or TRBV12-4 and J usage is TRBJ1-5, with 9 bases lining up with TRBD1. This CDR3 has 17 residues. V trimming: 3 bases; J trimming: 1 base; junction bases outside the gene matches: 7. CDR3 DNA sequence: TGTGCCAGCAGTTTCTGGAGAGGGACAGGGAGCAATCAGCCCCAGCATTTT. As protein: CASSFWRGTGSNQPQHF.

This clonotype was detected a few times. CDR3 nucleotides: TGCGCCAGCAGCTGGGGGGCAAACGCCGACGAGCAGTACTTC. Protein product: CASSWGANADEQYF. This rearrangement joins TRBV5-1 to TRBJ2-7; D is tentatively TRBD1 or TRBD2 (6 bases each). V lost 3 bases and J 5 bases, leaving 15 bases between the germline ends. There are 14 residues in the CDR3. Per the germline V gene, CDR1 is SGHRS and CDR2 is YFSETQ.

The table lists this clonotype with many counts. The chain combines TRBV12-3 or TRBV12-4 with TRBJ1-4; D perhaps matches TRBD1 (5 bases). The CDR3 loop spans 14 amino acids. V gave up 3 bases and J gave up 8 bases, with 13 bases separating them. CDR3 region: CASSFGTPGEKLFF. DNA for the CDR3: TGTGCCAGCAGTTTCGGGACTCCGGGGGAAAAACTGTTTTTT.

The chain is built from TRBV15 and TRBJ2-3, with D perhaps matching TRBD2 (7 bases). This CDR3 comprises 16 residues. The ends were cut back, 2 bases at V and 5 bases at J, with 17 bases in the middle. From germline, CDR1 is LNHNV and CDR2 YYDKDF (reference sequence). Here the CDR3 DNA reads TGTGCCACCAGCAGAAAAAAGGGGGGGTTAGGAGATACGCAGTATTTT. Amino acids: CATSRKKGGLGDTQYF. Full variable domain (remainder filled in from reference TRBV15 and TRBJ2-3): DAMVIQNPRYQVTQFGKPVTLSCSQTLNHNVMYWYQQKSSQAPKLLFHYYDKDFNNEADTPDNFQSRRPNTSFCFLDIRSPGLGDTAMYLCATSRKKGGLGDTQYFGPGTRLTVL.

This clonotype has at least ten counts. The V and J genes are TRBV7-9 and TRBJ1-2; TRBD1 agrees at 7 bases. Germline CDR1 and CDR2: SEHNR and FQNEAQ (reference sequence). This CDR3 spans 15 amino acids. J was trimmed by 4 bases and V by 5 bases; bases with no gene match: 10. The CDR3 nucleotides read TGTGCCAGCAGCCAGGGGGATCCAGGAGTCTATGGCTACACCTTC. It encodes CASSQGDPGVYGYTF. The full variable domain, with the rest looked up from reference TRBV7-9 and TRBJ1-2, is DTGVSQNPRHKITKRGQNVTFRCDPISEHNRLYWYRQTLGQGPEFLTYFQNEAQLEKSRLLSDRFSAERPKGSFSTLEIQRTEQGDSAMYLCASSQGDPGVYGYTFGSGTRLTVV.

This clonotype was observed many times. The CDR3 loop is CASSQAGGFYEQFF. CDR3 in DNA: TGTGCCAGCAGCCAAGCGGGGGGCTTTTATGAGCAGTTCTTC. This chain joins TRBV3-1 and TRBJ2-1; weak D call: TRBD2 (7 bases). The germline V gene encodes CDR1 LGHDT and CDR2 YNNKEL (reference sequence). With 1 base removed from V and 8 bases from J, the gap between germline ends came to 12 bases. CDR3 length: 14 residues.